This entry features one TCR beta chain sequence. This sample stems from a study of CD8+CD57+ T cells in acquired aplastic anemia. Study overall: Mean DNA quantity obtained from sorted CD4+ and CD8+ cells was 3.2 ug.

V shed 8 bases and J 12 bases; nucleotides not matched to a gene: 13. Looked up from germline, CDR1 is ENHRY and CDR2 is SYGVKD. This CDR3 is 14 amino acids long. Profiles of TCR beta VDJ and CDR3 were generated from a genomic DNA template. From the reads, TCRdb called clonotypes with MiXCR, one entry per CDR3 protein. The sample has more than 100,000 distinct CDR3 sequences; more than 35% are singletons. The sequence derives from a human donor in good health, serving as a control. Sequenced input: sorted CD4+, CD8+, or CD8+CD57+ T cells (not recorded which) from PBMCs. J is TRBJ2-1 and V is TRBV10-3, with 10 bases matching TRBD2. CDR3 sequence: CAIRASGGVPAQFF. The CDR3, as DNA: TGTGCCATCCGGGCTAGCGGGGGTGTTCCGGCGCAGTTCTTC.